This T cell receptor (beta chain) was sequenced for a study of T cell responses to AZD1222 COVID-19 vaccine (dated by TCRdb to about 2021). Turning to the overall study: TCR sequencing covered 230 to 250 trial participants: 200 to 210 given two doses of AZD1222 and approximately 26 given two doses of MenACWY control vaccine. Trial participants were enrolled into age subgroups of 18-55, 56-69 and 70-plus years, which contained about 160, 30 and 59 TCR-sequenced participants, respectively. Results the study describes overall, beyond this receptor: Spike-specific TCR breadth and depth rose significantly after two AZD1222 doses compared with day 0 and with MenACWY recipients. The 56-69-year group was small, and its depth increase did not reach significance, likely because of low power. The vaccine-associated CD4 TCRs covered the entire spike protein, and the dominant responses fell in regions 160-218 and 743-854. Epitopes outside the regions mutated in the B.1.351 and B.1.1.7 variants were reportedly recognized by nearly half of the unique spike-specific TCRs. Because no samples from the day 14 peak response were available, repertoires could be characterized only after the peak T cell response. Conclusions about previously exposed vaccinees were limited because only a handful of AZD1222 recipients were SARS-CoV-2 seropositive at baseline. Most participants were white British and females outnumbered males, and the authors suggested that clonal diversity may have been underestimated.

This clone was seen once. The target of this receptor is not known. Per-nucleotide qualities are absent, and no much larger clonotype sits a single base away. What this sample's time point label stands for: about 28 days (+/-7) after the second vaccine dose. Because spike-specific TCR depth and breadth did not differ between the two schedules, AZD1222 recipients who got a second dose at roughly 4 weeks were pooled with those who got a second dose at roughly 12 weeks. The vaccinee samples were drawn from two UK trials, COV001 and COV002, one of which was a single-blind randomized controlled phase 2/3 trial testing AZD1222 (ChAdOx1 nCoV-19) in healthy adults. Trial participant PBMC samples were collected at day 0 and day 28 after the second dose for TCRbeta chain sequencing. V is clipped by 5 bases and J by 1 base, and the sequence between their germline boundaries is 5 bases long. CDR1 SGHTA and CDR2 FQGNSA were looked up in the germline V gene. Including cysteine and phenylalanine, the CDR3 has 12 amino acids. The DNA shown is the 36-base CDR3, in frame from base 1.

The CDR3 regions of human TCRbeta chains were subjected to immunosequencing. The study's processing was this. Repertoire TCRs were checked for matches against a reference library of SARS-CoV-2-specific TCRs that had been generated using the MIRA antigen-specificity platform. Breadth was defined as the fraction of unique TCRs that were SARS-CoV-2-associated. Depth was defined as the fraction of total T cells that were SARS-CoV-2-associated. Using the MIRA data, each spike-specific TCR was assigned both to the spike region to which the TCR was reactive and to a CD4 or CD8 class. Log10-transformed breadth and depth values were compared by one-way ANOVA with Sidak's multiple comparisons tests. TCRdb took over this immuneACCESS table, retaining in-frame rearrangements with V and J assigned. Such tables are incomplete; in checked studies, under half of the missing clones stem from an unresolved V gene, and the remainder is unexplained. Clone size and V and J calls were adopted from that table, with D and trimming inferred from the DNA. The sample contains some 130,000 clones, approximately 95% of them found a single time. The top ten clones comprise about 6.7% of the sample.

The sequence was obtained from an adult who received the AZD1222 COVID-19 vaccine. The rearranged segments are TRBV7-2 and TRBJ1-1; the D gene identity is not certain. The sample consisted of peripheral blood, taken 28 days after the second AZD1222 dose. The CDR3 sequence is CASSRQNTEAFF. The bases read TGTGCCAGCAGCCGACAGAACACTGAAGCTTTCTTT.